Listed below are T cell receptor beta chains from one sample, sequenced in a study of cytomegalovirus exposure and HLA in healthy donors. Assay used: immunoSEQ multiplex PCR; TCRdb lists only in-frame clones, some missing. The sample has about 150,000 clones; just over 85% are singletons. Material for sequencing was PBMCs. Every receptor here comes from a human donor in good health. CDR3s include the opening cysteine and the closing phenylalanine or tryptophan. D genes are given only for firm matches. For some rows the clone size is stated as once, few or many, or as a class when expanded; others skip it.

.,.,TRBV25-1,TRBJ1-1,CASSETGKGTEAFF,TGTGCCAGCAGTGAAACAGGGAAAGGCACTGAAGCTTTCTTT
.,TRBD1,TRBV5-1,TRBJ2-3,CASRPGQGTTDTQYF,TGCGCCAGCAGACCGGGACAGGGGACCACAGATACGCAGTATTTT
.,TRBD1,TRBV11-3,TRBJ2-3,CASSSLQGADTQYF,TGTGCCAGCAGCTCCCTCCAGGGGGCCGATACGCAGTATTTT
.,.,TRBV5-6,TRBJ1-1,CASTPEGNTEAFF,TGTGCCAGCACCCCCGAGGGGAACACTGAAGCTTTCTTT
.,TRBD2,TRBV18,TRBJ2-1,CASSPSLAGGDNEQFF,TGTGCCAGCTCACCGAGCCTAGCGGGAGGAGACAATGAGCAGTTCTTC
.,TRBD2,TRBV5-1,TRBJ2-7,CASSSTSGRTYEQYF,TGCGCCAGCAGCTCGACTAGCGGGAGAACTTACGAGCAGTACTTC
.,.,TRBV7-2,TRBJ2-1,CASNSLVNEQFF,TGTGCCAGCAACAGTTTGGTTAATGAGCAGTTCTTC
.,.,TRBV28,TRBJ1-1,CASSFTVNTEAFF,TGTGCCAGCAGTTTTACGGTGAACACTGAAGCTTTCTTT
many,.,TRBV6-6,TRBJ1-4,CASSLTMGLGEKLFF,TGTGCCAGCAGTCTTACCATGGGGCTTGGTGAAAAACTGTTTTTT
.,.,TRBV2,TRBJ1-2,CASIKGGGANYGYTF,TGTGCCAGCATCAAGGGGGGGGGCGCTAACTATGGCTACACCTTC
.,TRBD1,TRBV2,TRBJ1-6,CASRGEGQGFSPLHF,TGTGCCAGCCGGGGGGAGGGACAGGGTTTTTCACCCCTCCACTTT
.,.,TRBV28,TRBJ2-7,CASSSSSYEQYF,TGTGCCAGCAGTTCATCCTCCTACGAGCAGTACTTC
.,.,TRBV18,TRBJ2-7,CASSQLQGPGNEQYF,TGTGCCAGCTCCCAACTTCAAGGCCCGGGAAACGAGCAGTACTTC
.,.,TRBV28,TRBJ1-5,CASSLTGLRNQPQHF,TGTGCCAGCAGTCTAACAGGGTTACGCAATCAGCCCCAGCATTTT
.,.,TRBV6-1,TRBJ1-1,CASSLSYTEAFF,TGTGCCAGCAGCCTTAGTTACACTGAAGCTTTCTTT
.,TRBD1,TRBV7-2,TRBJ1-2,CASSYQGAPPGGYGYTF,TGTGCCAGCAGCTATCAGGGGGCGCCCCCGGGTGGATATGGCTACACCTTC
.,.,TRBV6-5,TRBJ2-5,CASGTQETQYF,TGTGCCAGCGGGACTCAAGAGACCCAGTACTTC
once,TRBD2,TRBV7-9,TRBJ2-5,CASSLWSSGRETQYF,TGTGCCAGCAGCTTATGGAGTAGCGGGAGAGAGACCCAGTACTTC
.,.,TRBV27,TRBJ2-7,CASSRRQTGFEGLYEQYF,TGTGCCAGCAGCCGAAGACAAACAGGGTTCGAGGGTCTCTACGAGCAGTACTTC
.,.,TRBV5-4,TRBJ1-4,CASSSGANEKLFF,TGTGCCAGCAGCTCGGGAGCTAATGAAAAACTGTTTTTT
.,.,TRBV5-1,TRBJ1-4,CASSLGPSATNEKLFF,TGCGCCAGCAGCTTGGGTCCCAGTGCAACTAATGAAAAACTGTTTTTT
.,.,TRBV7-9,TRBJ2-7,CASSLAGGTYEQYF,TGTGCCAGCAGCTTAGCGGGGGGTACCTACGAGCAGTACTTC
.,TRBD2,TRBV5-1,TRBJ2-7,CASSHPGLASYEQYF,TGCGCCAGCAGCCATCCGGGACTAGCGTCCTACGAGCAGTACTTC
.,TRBD1,TRBV6-4,TRBJ2-3,CASSVTGDADTQYF,TGTGCCAGCAGTGTGACAGGGGATGCAGATACGCAGTATTTT
.,.,TRBV27,TRBJ2-2,CASSLVETTGELFF,TGTGCCAGCAGTTTAGTAGAAACCACCGGGGAGCTGTTTTTT
.,.,TRBV7-3,TRBJ2-5,CASAPGSGETQYF,TGTGCCAGCGCCCCGGGCAGCGGGGAGACCCAGTACTTC
once,.,TRBV18,TRBJ1-2,CASSPLQGDGYTF,TGTGCCAGCTCACCACTACAGGGTGATGGCTACACCTTC
.,TRBD2,TRBV28,TRBJ2-1,CASSLSGLAGQGDEQFF,TGTGCCAGCAGTTTATCGGGACTAGCGGGCCAGGGCGATGAGCAGTTCTTC
once,TRBD1,TRBV6-6,TRBJ2-4,CASSRQGNVQNIQYF,TGTGCCAGCAGTCGACAGGGGAACGTCCAAAACATTCAGTACTTC
.,TRBD1,TRBV18,TRBJ1-2,CASSPQAEGGKGYTF,TGTGCCAGCTCACCACAAGCCGAAGGGGGCAAAGGCTACACCTTC
.,.,TRBV30,TRBJ2-3,CAWTTIDTQYF,TGTGCCTGGACTACGATAGATACGCAGTATTTT